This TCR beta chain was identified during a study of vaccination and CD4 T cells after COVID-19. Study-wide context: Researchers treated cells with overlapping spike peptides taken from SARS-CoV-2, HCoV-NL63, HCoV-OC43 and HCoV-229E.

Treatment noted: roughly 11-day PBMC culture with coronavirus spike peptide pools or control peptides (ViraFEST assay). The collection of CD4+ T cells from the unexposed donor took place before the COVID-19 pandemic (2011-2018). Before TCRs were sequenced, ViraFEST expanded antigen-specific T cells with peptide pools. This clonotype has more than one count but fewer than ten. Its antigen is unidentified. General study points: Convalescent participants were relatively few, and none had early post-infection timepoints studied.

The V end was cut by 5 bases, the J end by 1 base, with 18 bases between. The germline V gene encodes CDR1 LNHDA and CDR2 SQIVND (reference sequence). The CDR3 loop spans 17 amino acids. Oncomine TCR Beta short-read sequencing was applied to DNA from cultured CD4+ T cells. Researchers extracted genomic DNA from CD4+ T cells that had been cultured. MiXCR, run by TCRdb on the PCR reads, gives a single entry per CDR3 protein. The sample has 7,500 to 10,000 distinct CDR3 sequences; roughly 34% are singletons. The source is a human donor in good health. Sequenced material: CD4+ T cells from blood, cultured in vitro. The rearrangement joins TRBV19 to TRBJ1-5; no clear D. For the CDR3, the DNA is TGTGCCAGTAGTCCGCCCGGGCGGGGAAAAAGCAATCAGCCCCAGCATTTT. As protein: CASSPPGRGKSNQPQHF.